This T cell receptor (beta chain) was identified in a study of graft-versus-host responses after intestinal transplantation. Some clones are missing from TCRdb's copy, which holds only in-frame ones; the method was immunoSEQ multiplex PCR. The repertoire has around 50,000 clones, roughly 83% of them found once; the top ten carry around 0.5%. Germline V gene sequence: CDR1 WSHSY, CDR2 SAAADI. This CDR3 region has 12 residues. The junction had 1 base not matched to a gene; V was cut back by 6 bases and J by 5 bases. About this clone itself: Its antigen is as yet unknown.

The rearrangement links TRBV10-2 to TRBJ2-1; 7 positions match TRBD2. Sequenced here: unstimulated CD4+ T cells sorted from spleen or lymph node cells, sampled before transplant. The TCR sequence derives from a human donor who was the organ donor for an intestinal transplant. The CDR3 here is CASRGGNNEQFF. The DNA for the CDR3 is TGCGCCAGCAGGGGAGGGAACAATGAGCAGTTCTTC.